This T cell receptor beta chain is drawn from a study of blood T cells in healthy people across ages. Findings and caveats of the study: Diversity estimated from one million T cells was considered an underestimate.

The donors, aged roughly 6 to 95, were healthy Caucasians from Russia. There were at least 6 micrograms of total RNA extracted from every sample. To note about this clonotype: Its cognate antigen is unknown.

Germline V lookup: CDR1 LGHNA, CDR2 YNFKEQ. This CDR3 spans 15 amino acids. Deletions cut 2 bases from V and 1 base from J, with 9 bases between. Using a J-beta primer mix together with a sample-barcoded 5' primer, a second PCR was run for roughly 7 to 12 cycles. Every cDNA molecule bore a tag from a template-switch adaptor containing 12 random nucleotides. Each CDR3 protein is one row after TCRdb ran MiXCR on the 5' RACE reads. Counted here are roughly 1.9 million distinct CDR3 sequences, 35% to 50% occurring once; the ten biggest clones make up roughly 24%. Sequences were obtained from blood. This receptor was taken from a human donor in good health. The genes are TRBV4-2 and TRBJ1-3; D gene uncertain. Here the CDR3 reads CASSQQRASGNTIYF. The CDR3 nucleotides are TGTGCCAGCAGCCAACAACGGGCATCTGGAAACACCATATATTTT.